This entry lists 21 T cell receptor beta chains sequenced from one sample in a study of response to subunit inactivated influenza vaccine. TCRdb recomputed calls from the RT-PCR reads with MiXCR, one row per CDR3 protein. Of 550,000 to 650,000 distinct CDR3 sequences listed, about 12% were seen once; the top ten hold roughly a tenth. The sequencing used PBMCs from blood, collected on the day of vaccination. The receptor source for this set is a man aged 50 to 59 who received an inactivated influenza vaccine.

The rearrangement joins TRBV18 to TRBJ2-3, with D possibly TRBD2 on 6 matching bases. This CDR3 is built from 14 residues. Trimming pared 5 bases from V and 0 bases from J, leaving 9 bases between. Germline V lookup: CDR1 KGHSH, CDR2 LQKENI. CDR3 coding DNA: TGTGCCAGCTCAGCAGGGACTAGCACAGATACGCAGTATTTT. It is translated as CASSAGTSTDTQYF.

Regarding this clonotype: At one boundary the junction diverges from the germline segment, which might be a read error. The V and J genes are TRBV18 and TRBJ1-1; no clear D gene. Germline V gives CDR1 KGHSH, CDR2 LQKENI. The length of the CDR3 is 13 residues. The CDR3 coding sequence is TGTGCCATCTCACACGACAAGAACACTGAAGCTTTCTTT. Amino acids: CAISHDKNTEAFF.

The chain couples TRBV29-1 to TRBJ2-1, with D maybe TRBD2 (6 bases). Germline V gives CDR1 SQVTM, CDR2 ANQGSEA. The V end was cut by 1 base, the J end by 7 bases, with 11 bases between. This CDR3 spans 13 amino acids. In DNA form, the CDR3 reads TGCAGCGTTGAAGTGTCTGGGGGGAATGAGCAGTTCTTC. Translating gives CSVEVSGGNEQFF.

The rearrangement uses TRBV4-2 and TRBJ1-2; D is unclear. The CDR3 is made up of 13 amino acids. CDR1 and CDR2 from the germline V gene are LGHNA and YNFKEQ. Trimming pared 4 bases from V and 6 bases from J, leaving 12 bases between. The CDR3 DNA follows: TGTGCCAGCAGCCCTGGTCAACGGGATGGCTACACCTTC. Protein: CASSPGQRDGYTF.

A few counts support this clonotype. The chain carries TRBV5-1 and TRBJ2-5; no clear D gene. This CDR3 region has 13 residues. Germline assignment: CDR1 SGHRS and CDR2 YFSETQ. V shed 2 bases and J shed 2 bases, with 7 bases lying between them. The CDR3 nucleotides are TGCGCCAGCAGCTTTAACGGTCAAGAGACCCAGTACTTC. Translation: CASSFNGQETQYF.

Many counts were recorded for this clonotype. The J gene is TRBJ2-2, the V gene TRBV12-3 or TRBV12-4; no clear D. V gave up 5 bases and J gave up 3 bases, with 13 bases separating them. The CDR3 loop spans 15 amino acids. CDR3 region: CASSLSRLYTGELFF. The CDR3 region has the DNA TGTGCCAGCAGTCTCTCGCGGTTATACACCGGGGAGCTGTTTTTT.

The V and J genes are TRBV3-1 and TRBJ1-5; no clear D. V lost 4 bases, J lost 1 base, and 8 bases lay in between. The CDR3 is 14 amino acids. Per the germline V gene, CDR1 is LGHDT and CDR2 is YNNKEL (reference sequence). Written as DNA, the CDR3 is TGTGCCAGCAGCCCCATAATGAGCAATCAGCCCCAGCATTTT. It codes for CASSPIMSNQPQHF.

The chain combines TRBV6-5 with TRBJ2-7, with a tentative D call TRBD2 (6 bases). The V end was cut by 1 base, the J end by 0 bases, with 7 bases between. The CDR3 has 14 amino acids. The germline V gene has CDR1 MNHEY and CDR2 SVGAGI. The CDR3 here is CASSYWGDSYEQYF. In nucleotides, the CDR3 is TGTGCCAGCAGTTACTGGGGGGACTCCTACGAGCAGTACTTC.

The genes are TRBV12-3 or TRBV12-4 and TRBJ1-1; D unresolved. The CDR3 is 14 amino acids. V was pared by 7 bases and J by 6 bases, with 18 bases between. The CDR3, as DNA: TGTGCCAGCATCCCCCGTGGGTACTTTGCTGAAGCTTTCTTT. Protein sequence: CASIPRGYFAEAFF.

The chain is built from TRBV2 and TRBJ2-1; possible D gene TRBD2, 6 bases. V lost 6 bases and J 9 bases, leaving 12 bases between the germline ends. CDR1 and CDR2 from the germline V gene are SNHLY and FYNNEI. The CDR3 is 12 amino acids. CDR3: CASRGLPSEQFF. The CDR3, as DNA: TGTGCCAGCAGGGGACTGCCGAGTGAGCAGTTCTTC.

There are a few counts of this clonotype. CDR3 in DNA: TGTGCCAGCAGTGTGACCGGGACAGGGGCCGAGCAGTACTTC. Translating gives CASSVTGTGAEQYF. The V gene is TRBV6-1, the J gene TRBJ2-7; 10 bases match TRBD1. Germline lookup yields CDR1 MNHNS and CDR2 SASEGT. This CDR3 is 14 amino acids long. The V segment lost 4 bases and the J segment 6 bases; nucleotides outside the gene matches: 6.

This clonotype occurred a few times. CDR3 loop: CASSYSAGSNYGYTF. CDR3 DNA sequence: TGTGCCAGCAGTTACTCGGCAGGGTCCAACTATGGCTACACCTTC. The chain carries TRBV6-5 and TRBJ1-2; D possibly corresponds to TRBD1 (5 bases). V was shortened by 0 bases and J by 2 bases, with 10 bases between the two germline ends. CDR1 is MNHEY and CDR2 is SVGAGI in the germline V gene. There are 15 residues in the CDR3.

J is TRBJ2-3 and V is TRBV7-8, with D perhaps TRBD1 (6 bases). Trimming shortened V by 0 bases and J by 1 base, and 11 bases separated the two germline ends. This CDR3 comprises 16 residues. Germline V gives CDR1 SGHVS, CDR2 FQNEAQ. In DNA, the CDR3 is TGTGCCAGCAGCTTAGCGGGACATACGGGCACAGATACGCAGTATTTT. The encoded protein is CASSLAGHTGTDTQYF.

This clonotype came up a few times. The chain joins TRBV29-1 to TRBJ2-3; 8 bases are shared with TRBD1. The germline CDR1 and CDR2 sequences are SQVTM and ANQGSEA. The CDR3 extends over 14 amino acids. The trim removed 2 bases at V and 4 bases at J, leaving 5 bases unmatched. CDR3 nucleotides: TGCAGCGTTGAAACGGACAGGGAAGCAGATACGCAGTATTTT. It is translated as CSVETDREADTQYF.

This clonotype has more than one count but fewer than ten. This chain uses TRBV25-1 with TRBJ1-1; D possibly corresponds to TRBD1 (6 bases). V dropped 6 bases and J dropped 0 bases, with 23 bases sitting between them. Germline V gene lookup returns CDR1 MGHDK and CDR2 SYGVNS. The CDR3 contains 18 residues. CDR3 sequence: CASSPAIGGQRVNTEAFF. The CDR3 DNA follows: TGTGCCAGCAGCCCCGCGATTGGGGGGCAAAGGGTGAACACTGAAGCTTTCTTT.

The chain has TRBV20-1 and TRBJ2-1, with D perhaps matching TRBD1 (5 bases). CDR3 length: 16 amino acids. The ends were cut back, 1 base at V and 0 bases at J, with 13 bases in the middle. Germline V lookup: CDR1 DFQATT, CDR2 SNEGSKA (reference sequence). The CDR3 bases are TGCAGTGCTAGAGGGCAGAAACAGGACTCCTACAATGAGCAGTTCTTC. This sequence encodes CSARGQKQDSYNEQFF.

This sequence joins TRBV28 and TRBJ2-5; TRBD1 agrees at 8 bases. Germline lookup yields CDR1 MDHEN and CDR2 SYDVKM. After removal of 7 bases from V and 5 bases from J, the junction contained 6 bases not matched to a gene. This CDR3 has 13 amino acids. This CDR3 is CASTSGGWETQYF. The DNA for the CDR3 is TGTGCCAGCACCTCAGGGGGCTGGGAGACCCAGTACTTC.

V is TRBV6-2 or TRBV6-3 and J is TRBJ2-7, with D perhaps matching TRBD2 (6 bases). Trimming pared 5 bases from V and 0 bases from J, leaving 29 bases between. CDR1 is MNHEY and CDR2 is SVGEGT in the germline V gene. CDR3 length: 20 amino acids. CDR3 sequence: CASSPGPVLGGWRDSYEQYF. Here the CDR3 DNA reads TGTGCCAGCAGTCCCGGACCGGTCTTGGGAGGCTGGCGGGACTCCTACGAGCAGTACTTC.

This clonotype appeared many times. V and J are TRBV12-3 or TRBV12-4 and TRBJ1-6; D possibly corresponds to TRBD1 (6 bases). The CDR3 length is 13 residues. Trimming removed 6 bases at V and 10 bases at J, with 13 bases between. CDR3 loop: CASSLQGQSPLHF. For the CDR3, the DNA is TGTGCCAGCAGCCTGCAGGGGCAGTCACCCCTCCACTTT.

This clonotype was counted only a few times. CDR3 protein: CASSNRPNGPDQPQHF. DNA for the CDR3: TGTGCCAGTAGTAATCGGCCCAACGGACCGGATCAGCCCCAGCATTTT. The chain uses TRBV19 and TRBJ1-5; the D is unclear. The CDR3 has 16 residues. V was pared by 4 bases and J by 5 bases, with 18 bases between. Germline assignment: CDR1 LNHDA and CDR2 SQIVND (reference sequence).

The V gene is TRBV9, the J gene TRBJ2-3, with 10 bases aligning to TRBD1. Germline assignment: CDR1 SGDLS and CDR2 YYNGEE. Trimming took 0 bases from V and 4 from J; bases not matched to a gene: 2. The CDR3 length is 15 residues. CDR3 sequence reads: CASSVGGTGADTQYF. CDR3 nucleotide sequence: TGTGCCAGCAGCGTAGGCGGGACAGGGGCAGATACGCAGTATTTT. Full variable domain (missing parts from reference TRBV9 and TRBJ2-3): DSGVTQTPKHLITATGQRVTLRCSPRSGDLSVYWYQQSLDQGLQFLIQYYNGEERAKGNILERFSAQQFPDLHSELNLSSLELGDSALYFCASSVGGTGADTQYFGPGTRLTVL.